The rows below give T cell receptor beta chains drawn from one sample of a study of cytomegalovirus exposure and HLA in healthy donors. Method: immunoSEQ multiplex PCR; TCRdb's copy keeps in-frame clones and lacks some. The data show 55,000 to 75,000 clones, 95% seen once. Sequencing was performed on PBMCs. These receptors were taken from a woman younger than 35 in good health and CMV-seropositive. Both conserved end residues are part of each CDR3. The D gene is left open where the match is weak. Rows may omit the clone size; those that give it use once, few, many or a size class.

j_gene,d_gene,abundance,v_gene,CDR3nt,CDR3aa
TRBJ2-1,TRBD2,NA,TRBV11-3,TGTGCCAGCAGCTCGGGGGGCTCCTACAATGAGCAGTTCTTC,CASSSGGSYNEQFF
TRBJ2-5,NA,NA,TRBV5-4,TGTGCCAGCAGCTTGCTTGGTCTCGGGGAGACCCAGTACTTC,CASSLLGLGETQYF
TRBJ2-5,TRBD2,NA,TRBV11-2,TGTGCCAGCAGCTCCCTAGCGGGGCTGGAGACCCAGTACTTC,CASSSLAGLETQYF
TRBJ1-4,NA,NA,TRBV9,TGTGCCAGCAGCGAACGGATCACGGGGGAAAAACTGTTTTTT,CASSERITGEKLFF
TRBJ1-1,NA,NA,TRBV4-2,TGTGCCAGCAGCCCGGACTTGGGGGGCACTGAAGCTTTCTTT,CASSPDLGGTEAFF
TRBJ2-7,NA,NA,TRBV20-1,TGCAGTGCTGATTCGGCCTACGAGCAGTACTTC,CSADSAYEQYF
TRBJ2-3,NA,once,TRBV9,TGTGCCAGCAGCGTCTCGGGGGGCCGCGCAGATACGCAGTATTTT,CASSVSGGRADTQYF
TRBJ2-3,NA,NA,TRBV30,TGTGCCTGGAGTGTCCCCAAGCCCGCTTTCACAGATACGCAGTATTTT,CAWSVPKPAFTDTQYF
TRBJ1-5,TRBD1,NA,TRBV7-9,TGTGCCAGCAGCTTAGCAGGGGGACAGGGTGTGCAGCCCCAGCATTTT,CASSLAGGQGVQPQHF
TRBJ2-3,NA,NA,TRBV7-9,TGTGCCAGCAGCCTCGGGATGGGGTATACGCAGTATTTT,CASSLGMGYTQYF
TRBJ1-6,TRBD1,NA,TRBV6-6,TGTGCCAGCAGTTACTCAGGGACAGGGCATTCACCCCTCCACTTT,CASSYSGTGHSPLHF
TRBJ1-1,TRBD1,NA,TRBV14,TGTGCCAGCAGTCACATTGATGGACGGACAGGCTTGGGCACTGAAGCTTTCTTT,CASSHIDGRTGLGTEAFF
TRBJ2-1,NA,NA,TRBV15,TGTGCCACCAGCAAGCTCGGAGCGAGGTCCTACAATGAGCAGTTCTTC,CATSKLGARSYNEQFF
TRBJ1-2,NA,NA,TRBV4-3,TGCGCCAGCAGCCCGTCCGAAGGGGCGGACTATGGCTACACCTTC,CASSPSEGADYGYTF
TRBJ1-6,NA,NA,TRBV7-6,TGTGCCAGCAGCGGGACGGGAGAGAATTCACCCCTCCACTTT,CASSGTGENSPLHF
TRBJ1-5,NA,NA,TRBV7-6,TGTGCCAGCAGCCCCATTCTAGGCGATCAGCCCCAGCATTTT,CASSPILGDQPQHF
TRBJ2-7,TRBD2,NA,TRBV10-3,TGTGCCACCGCCGGTGGGACTAGCCGGTACGAGCAGTACTTC,CATAGGTSRYEQYF
TRBJ1-5,NA,NA,TRBV28,TGTGCCAGCAGTTTGCCCGAGGGCAATCAGCCCCAGCATTTT,CASSLPEGNQPQHF
TRBJ2-3,TRBD2,NA,TRBV19,TGTGCCAGTAGATTAGCGGGAGCCGGCACAGATACGCAGTATTTT,CASRLAGAGTDTQYF
TRBJ2-7,NA,NA,TRBV28,TGTGCCAGCAGTCGAGCGACAGCTTACGAGCAGTACTTC,CASSRATAYEQYF
TRBJ1-1,NA,NA,TRBV25-1,TGTGCCAGCAGTTTGACAGACTTGAACACTGAAGCTTTCTTT,CASSLTDLNTEAFF
TRBJ1-1,NA,once,TRBV7-9,TGTGCCAGCAGCCCAATGGGGGGACGGATGAACACTGAAGCTTTCTTT,CASSPMGGRMNTEAFF
TRBJ1-1,NA,NA,TRBV4-3,TGCGCCAGCAGCCAGACGATTTCCCGCGGCCTAGAAGCTTTCTTT,CASSQTISRGLEAFF
TRBJ1-1,TRBD1,NA,TRBV6-1,TGTGCCAGCGGACAGGGGGCTCCCCTGAACACTGAAGCTTTCTTT,CASGQGAPLNTEAFF
TRBJ2-3,TRBD1,NA,TRBV2,TGTGCCAGCAGCCCCCGGGACAGGGGGCGGGATACGCAGTATTTT,CASSPRDRGRDTQYF
TRBJ1-4,NA,NA,TRBV2,TGTGCCAGCAGTGACTTCGGACTTAGTGAAAAACTGTTTTTT,CASSDFGLSEKLFF
TRBJ1-2,TRBD1,NA,TRBV2,TGTGCCAGCAGTCCTCAGGGGGCTGCCTATGGCTACACCTTC,CASSPQGAAYGYTF
TRBJ1-4,TRBD1,NA,TRBV18,TGTGCCAGCTCACCACCCGGGACAGGGGGCACTAATGAAAAACTGTTTTTT,CASSPPGTGGTNEKLFF
TRBJ2-3,TRBD1,once,TRBV9,TGTGCCAGCAGCTCTTGGGACAGACAATCCACAGATACGCAGTATTTT,CASSSWDRQSTDTQYF
TRBJ1-1,TRBD1,NA,TRBV6-6,TGTGCCAGCATCCCGGGACAGGGAGGCACTGAAGCTTTCTTT,CASIPGQGGTEAFF
TRBJ2-2,NA,NA,TRBV7-3,TGTGCCAGCAGCCCTCAGTCAAATCCGAACACCGGGGAGCTGTTTTTT,CASSPQSNPNTGELFF
TRBJ1-5,NA,once,TRBV19,TGTGCCAGTAGTATGGGGAGGCAGCCCCAGCATTTT,CASSMGRQPQHF
TRBJ2-1,TRBD1,NA,TRBV28,TGTGCCAGCAGTTTATACAGGGGGAGCTACAATGAGCAGTTCTTC,CASSLYRGSYNEQFF
TRBJ2-1,NA,NA,TRBV11-3,TGTGCCAGCAGCTCCGGAAGGGGCTCCCACAATGAGCAGTTCTTC,CASSSGRGSHNEQFF
TRBJ2-3,TRBD2,NA,TRBV7-2,TGTGCCAGCAGCTCGAAACTAGCGGGAGGCACAGATACGCAGTATTTT,CASSSKLAGGTDTQYF
TRBJ2-7,NA,NA,TRBV18,TGTGCCAGCTCACCAAGGACGACCATGACGGGGGACGAGCAGTACTTC,CASSPRTTMTGDEQYF
TRBJ2-2,NA,NA,TRBV19,TGTGCCATTCAGGGGCCAACCAACACCGGGGAGCTGTTTTTT,CAIQGPTNTGELFF
TRBJ1-6,NA,NA,TRBV5-8,TGTGCCAGCAGCTCCCACGCGGGGCTCCCCCTCCACTTT,CASSSHAGLPLHF
TRBJ1-1,TRBD1,NA,TRBV19,TGTGCCAGTAGTATCGGGACAGCCTCCAGGCCCGAAGCTTTCTTT,CASSIGTASRPEAFF
TRBJ2-1,TRBD1,NA,TRBV11-3,TGTGCCAGCAGTTATGCCGGGACAGGGGCCCGTGAGCAGTTCTTC,CASSYAGTGAREQFF
TRBJ1-5,NA,NA,TRBV28,TGTGCCAGCAGTTTGTGGGGGCCAAATCAGCCCCAGCATTTT,CASSLWGPNQPQHF
TRBJ2-3,NA,NA,TRBV2,TGTGCCAGCAGTGATAGAAGCGGGCGAAACTCAGATACGCAGTATTTT,CASSDRSGRNSDTQYF
TRBJ1-2,NA,NA,TRBV6-1,TGTGCCAGCGCCAGCCCCCGGGGTCGCTATGGCTACACCTTC,CASASPRGRYGYTF
TRBJ2-1,TRBD1,NA,TRBV5-1,TGCGCCAGCAGCCGGGACAGGGGCCTCAATGAGCAGTTCTTC,CASSRDRGLNEQFF
TRBJ2-5,NA,NA,TRBV7-3,TGTGCCAGCAGCTTAACGGGGGGTTCAGGAGAGACCCAGTACTTC,CASSLTGGSGETQYF
TRBJ2-5,NA,NA,TRBV4-1,TGCGCCAGCAGCCCTACCCGAGGGATCCAAGAGACCCAGTACTTC,CASSPTRGIQETQYF
TRBJ2-7,NA,NA,TRBV20-1,TGCAGTGCTAGTGGCGGGTACGAGCAGTACTTC,CSASGGYEQYF
TRBJ1-5,NA,NA,TRBV27,TGTGCCAGCAGTTTATACGGTATTAGCAATCAGCCCCAGCATTTT,CASSLYGISNQPQHF